The entry that follows covers one TCR beta chain sequence. The antigen is undetermined. These data come from a study of human thymus T cells. Germline values: CDR1 MGHRA, CDR2 YSYEKL. The V gene lost 0 bases and the J gene lost 6 bases, with 14 bases spanning the gap. The CDR3 loop spans 16 amino acids. Infants, healthy and Finnish, who were having corrective surgery for congenital heart defects served as donors. Half of the eight donors gave roughly 0.5-1 mL blood during surgery. TCRdb's copy holds only in-frame clones and misses some; the assay was immunoSEQ multiplex PCR. The sample lists about 43,000 clones, 95% occurring once. General observations from the study: Repertoires from thymus and blood appeared to show biased V and J gene usage.

The rearrangement joins TRBV4-1 to TRBJ2-2; no clear D gene. The sequenced sample consisted of blood. This TCR derives from a girl less than two years old with a congenital heart defect but otherwise immunologically healthy. The DNA for the CDR3 is TGCGCCAGCAGCCAAGATCTTCAAGGGCGCGCCGGGGAGCTGTTTTTT. Translated: CASSQDLQGRAGELFF.